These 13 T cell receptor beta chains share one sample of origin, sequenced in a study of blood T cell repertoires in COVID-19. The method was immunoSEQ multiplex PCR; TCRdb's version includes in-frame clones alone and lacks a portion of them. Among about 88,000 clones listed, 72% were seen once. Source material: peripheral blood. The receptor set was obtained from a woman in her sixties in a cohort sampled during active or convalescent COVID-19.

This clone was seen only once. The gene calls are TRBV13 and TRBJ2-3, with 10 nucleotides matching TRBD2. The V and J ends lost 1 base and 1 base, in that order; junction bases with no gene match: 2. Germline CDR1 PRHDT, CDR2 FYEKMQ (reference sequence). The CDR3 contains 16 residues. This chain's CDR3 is CASSLEGTSGTDTQYF. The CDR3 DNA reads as TGTGCCAGCAGCTTAGAGGGGACTAGCGGCACAGATACGCAGTATTTT.

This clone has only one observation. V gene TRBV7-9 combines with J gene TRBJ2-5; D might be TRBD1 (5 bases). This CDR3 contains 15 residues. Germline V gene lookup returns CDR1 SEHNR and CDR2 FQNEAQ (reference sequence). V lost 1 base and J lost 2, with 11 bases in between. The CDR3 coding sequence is TGTGCCAGCAGCTTAGTTCTGGGGCCGCAAGAGACCCAGTACTTC. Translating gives CASSLVLGPQETQYF.

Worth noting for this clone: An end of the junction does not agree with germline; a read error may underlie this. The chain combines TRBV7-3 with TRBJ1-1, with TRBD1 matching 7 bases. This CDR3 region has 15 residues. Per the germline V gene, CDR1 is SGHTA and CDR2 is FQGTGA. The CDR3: CASSPDERLGQALKF. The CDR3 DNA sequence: TGTGCCAGCAGCCCCGACGAAAGGCTCGGACAGGCCCTTAAGTTT.

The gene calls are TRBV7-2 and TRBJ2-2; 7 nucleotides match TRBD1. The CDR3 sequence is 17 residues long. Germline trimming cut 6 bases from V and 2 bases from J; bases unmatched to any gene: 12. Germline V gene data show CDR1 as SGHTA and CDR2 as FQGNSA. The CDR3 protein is CASSRQAGTVNTGELFF. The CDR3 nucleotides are TGTGCCAGCAGTCGACAAGCCGGGACAGTAAACACCGGGGAGCTGTTTTTT.

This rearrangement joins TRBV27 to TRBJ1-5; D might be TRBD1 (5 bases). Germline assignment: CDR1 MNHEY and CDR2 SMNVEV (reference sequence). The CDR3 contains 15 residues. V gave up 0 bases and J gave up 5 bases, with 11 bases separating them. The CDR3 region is CASSLSGGAHQPQHF. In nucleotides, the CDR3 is TGTGCCAGCAGTTTATCCGGCGGGGCCCATCAGCCCCAGCATTTT.

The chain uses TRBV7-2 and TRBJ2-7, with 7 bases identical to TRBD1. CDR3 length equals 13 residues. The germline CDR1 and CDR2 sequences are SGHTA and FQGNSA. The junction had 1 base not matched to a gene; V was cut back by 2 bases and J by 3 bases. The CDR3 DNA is TGTGCCAGCAGCTTACACAGGGGCTACGAGCAGTACTTC. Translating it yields CASSLHRGYEQYF.

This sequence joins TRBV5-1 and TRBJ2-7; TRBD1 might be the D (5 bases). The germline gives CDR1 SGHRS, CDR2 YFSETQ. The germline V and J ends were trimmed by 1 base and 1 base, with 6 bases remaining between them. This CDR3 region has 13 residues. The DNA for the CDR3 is TGCGCCAGCAGCTTGCAGGGATCCTACGAGCAGTACTTC. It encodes CASSLQGSYEQYF.

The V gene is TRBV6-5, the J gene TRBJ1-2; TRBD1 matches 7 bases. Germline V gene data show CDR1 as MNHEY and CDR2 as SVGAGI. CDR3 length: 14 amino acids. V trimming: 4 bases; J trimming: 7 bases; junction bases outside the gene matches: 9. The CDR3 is CASSSPTGQGGYTF. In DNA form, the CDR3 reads TGTGCCAGCAGTTCCCCGACAGGGCAAGGTGGCTACACCTTC.

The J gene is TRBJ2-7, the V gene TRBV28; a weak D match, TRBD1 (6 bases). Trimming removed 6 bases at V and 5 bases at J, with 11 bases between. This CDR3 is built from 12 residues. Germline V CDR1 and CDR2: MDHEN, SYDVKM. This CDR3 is CASRYRDDEQYF. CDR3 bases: TGTGCCAGCAGGTACAGGGATGACGAGCAGTACTTC.

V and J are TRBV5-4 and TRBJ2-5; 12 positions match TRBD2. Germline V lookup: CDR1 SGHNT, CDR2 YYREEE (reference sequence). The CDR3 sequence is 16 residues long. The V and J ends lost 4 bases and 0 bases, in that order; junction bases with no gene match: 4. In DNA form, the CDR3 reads TGTGCCAGCAGCGATGGGACTAGCGGGTACCAAGAGACCCAGTACTTC. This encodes CASSDGTSGYQETQYF.

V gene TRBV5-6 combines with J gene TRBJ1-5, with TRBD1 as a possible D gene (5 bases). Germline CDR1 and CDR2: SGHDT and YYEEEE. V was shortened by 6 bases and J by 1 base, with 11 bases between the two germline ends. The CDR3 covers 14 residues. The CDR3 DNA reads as TGTGCCAGCACACCTCAGGGCAGCAATCAGCCCCAGCATTTT. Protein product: CASTPQGSNQPQHF. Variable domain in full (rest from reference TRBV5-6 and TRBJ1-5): DAGVTQSPTHLIKTRGQQVTLRCSPKSGHDTVSWYQQALGQGPQFIFQYYEEEERQRGNFPDRFSGHQFPNYSSELNVNALLLGDSALYLCASTPQGSNQPQHFGDGTRLSIL.

CDR3 loop: CASSEYNGEKLFF. The CDR3 DNA reads TGTGCCAGCAGTGAATACAACGGGGAAAAACTGTTTTTT. This sequence joins TRBV6-1 and TRBJ1-4; D unclear. The germline V gene has CDR1 MNHNS and CDR2 SASEGT. The CDR3 runs 13 residues. The germline V and J ends were trimmed by 2 bases and 8 bases, with 9 bases remaining between them.

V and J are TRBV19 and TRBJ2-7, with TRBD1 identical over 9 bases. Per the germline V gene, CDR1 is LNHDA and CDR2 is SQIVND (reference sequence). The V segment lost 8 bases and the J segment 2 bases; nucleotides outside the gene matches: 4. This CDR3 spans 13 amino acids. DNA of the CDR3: TGTGCCAGTGCCGGGACAGGGACCTACGAGCAGTACTTC. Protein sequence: CASAGTGTYEQYF.